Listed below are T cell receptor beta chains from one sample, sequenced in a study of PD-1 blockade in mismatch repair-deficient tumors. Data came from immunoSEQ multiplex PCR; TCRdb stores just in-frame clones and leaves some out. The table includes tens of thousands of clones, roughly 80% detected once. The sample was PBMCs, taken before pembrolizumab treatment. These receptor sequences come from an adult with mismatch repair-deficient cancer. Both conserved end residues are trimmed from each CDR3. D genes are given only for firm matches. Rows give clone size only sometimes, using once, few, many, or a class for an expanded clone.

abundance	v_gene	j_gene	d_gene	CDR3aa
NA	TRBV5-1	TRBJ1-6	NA	ASSPRVGANSPLH
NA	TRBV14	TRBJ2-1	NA	ASSQEGGARRRNEQF
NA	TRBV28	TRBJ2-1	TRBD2	ASFTGGPRNEQF
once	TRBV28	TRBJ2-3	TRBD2	ASSLWGGGSDTQY
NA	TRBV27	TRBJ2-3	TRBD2	ASSPGTSGRALGTQY
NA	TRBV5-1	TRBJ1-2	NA	ASSPGQGYGYT
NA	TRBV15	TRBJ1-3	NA	ATSRDQGNTIY
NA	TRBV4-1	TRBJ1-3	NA	ASSQDQGRNTIY
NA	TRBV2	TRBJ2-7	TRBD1	ASSRQGVGYEQY
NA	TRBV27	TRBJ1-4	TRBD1	ASSTGQGANEKLF
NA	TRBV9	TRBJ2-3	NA	ASSEVGRTDTQY
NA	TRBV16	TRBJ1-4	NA	ASSQFAGTNEKLF
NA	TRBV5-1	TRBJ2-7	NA	ASSPNQRSHYEQY
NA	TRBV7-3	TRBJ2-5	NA	ASSPYGGNFETQY
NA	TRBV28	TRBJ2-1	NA	ASSRGRRRRDEQF
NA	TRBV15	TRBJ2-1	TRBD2	ATSSSPAGAYNEQF
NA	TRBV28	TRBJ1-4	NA	ASSLPGGDEKLF
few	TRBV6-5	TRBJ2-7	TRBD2	ASSYSSGINLYEQY
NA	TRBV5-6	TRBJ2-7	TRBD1	ASSLGTGGREQY
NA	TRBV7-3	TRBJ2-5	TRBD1	ASSLNRGEETQY
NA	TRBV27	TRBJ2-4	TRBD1	ALPRDRRDPKNIQY
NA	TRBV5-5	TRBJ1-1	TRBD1	ASSLEATGTVRTEAF
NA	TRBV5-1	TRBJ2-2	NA	ASSLDGAAERNTGELF
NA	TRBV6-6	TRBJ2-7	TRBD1	ASSQSTGGHEQY
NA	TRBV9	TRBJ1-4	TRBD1	ASSKTGNGEKLF
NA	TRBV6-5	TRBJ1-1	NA	ASSYGGGMNTEAF
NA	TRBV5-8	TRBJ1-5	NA	ASSWGIFNQPQH
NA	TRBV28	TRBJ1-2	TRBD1	ASSTPGQGGGYT
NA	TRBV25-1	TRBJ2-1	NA	ASSDPSVSEQF
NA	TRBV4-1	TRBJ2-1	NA	ASSPQRSSYNEQF
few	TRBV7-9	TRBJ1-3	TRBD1	ASTNRGSGNTIY
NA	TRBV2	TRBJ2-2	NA	ASSTSGPTGELF
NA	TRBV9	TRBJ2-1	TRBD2	ASSVAGGYYNEQF
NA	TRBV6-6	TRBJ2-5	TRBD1	ASSYLPTGSEETQY
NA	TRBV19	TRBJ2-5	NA	ASRDSNPGETQY
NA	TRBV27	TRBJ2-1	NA	ASSLKEGLGYEQF
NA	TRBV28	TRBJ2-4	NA	ASAEAADIQY
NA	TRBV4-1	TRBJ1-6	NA	ASSQDLPSPLH
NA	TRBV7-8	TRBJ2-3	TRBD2	ASSSPVRTSGSTDTQY
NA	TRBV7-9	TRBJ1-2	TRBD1	ASTPGGINYGYT
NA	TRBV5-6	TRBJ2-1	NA	ASSCTRTVCEQF
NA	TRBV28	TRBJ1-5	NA	ASSFTPAFTGNQPQH
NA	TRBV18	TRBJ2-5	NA	ASSPSRGFDETQY